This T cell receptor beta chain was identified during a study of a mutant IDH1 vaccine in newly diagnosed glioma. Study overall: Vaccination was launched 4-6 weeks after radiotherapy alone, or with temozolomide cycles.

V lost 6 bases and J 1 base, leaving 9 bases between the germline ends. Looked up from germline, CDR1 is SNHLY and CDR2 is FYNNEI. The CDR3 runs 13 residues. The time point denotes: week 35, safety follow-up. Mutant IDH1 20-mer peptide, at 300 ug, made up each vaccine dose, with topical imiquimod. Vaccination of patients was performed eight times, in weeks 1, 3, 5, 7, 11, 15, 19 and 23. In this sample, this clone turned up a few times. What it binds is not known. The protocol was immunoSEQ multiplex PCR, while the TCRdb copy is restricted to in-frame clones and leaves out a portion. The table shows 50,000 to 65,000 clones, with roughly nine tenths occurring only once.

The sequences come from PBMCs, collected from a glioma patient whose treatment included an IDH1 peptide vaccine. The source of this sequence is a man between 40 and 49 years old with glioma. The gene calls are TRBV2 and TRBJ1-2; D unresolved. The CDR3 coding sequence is TGTGCCAGCAGCGTCGAAGGTAACTATGGCTACACCTTC. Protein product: CASSVEGNYGYTF.